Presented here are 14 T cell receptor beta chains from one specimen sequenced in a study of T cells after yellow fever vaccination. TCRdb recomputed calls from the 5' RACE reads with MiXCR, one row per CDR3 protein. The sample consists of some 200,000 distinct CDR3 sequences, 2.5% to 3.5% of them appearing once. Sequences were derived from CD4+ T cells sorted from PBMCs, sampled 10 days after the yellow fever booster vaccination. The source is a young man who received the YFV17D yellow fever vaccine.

CDR3 coding DNA: TGCAGTGCTAGATCGTCAGACCAAGAGACCCAGTACTTC. Translation gives CSARSSDQETQYF. The chain combines TRBV20-1 with TRBJ2-5; no clear D. Trimming shortened V by 2 bases and J by 0 bases, and 7 bases separated the two germline ends. The CDR3 runs 13 residues. Germline V gene sequence: CDR1 DFQATT, CDR2 SNEGSKA (reference sequence).

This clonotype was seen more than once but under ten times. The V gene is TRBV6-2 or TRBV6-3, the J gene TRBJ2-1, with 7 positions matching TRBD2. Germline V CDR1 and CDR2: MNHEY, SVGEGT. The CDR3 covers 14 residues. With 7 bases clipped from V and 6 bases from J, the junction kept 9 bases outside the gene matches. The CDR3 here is CASKSGKVVNEQFF. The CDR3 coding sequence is TGTGCCAGCAAAAGCGGGAAGGTGGTCAATGAGCAGTTCTTC.

For the CDR3, the DNA is TGTGCCAGCAGTTGGGGCACAGGGAACACTGAAGCTTTCTTT. Encoded protein: CASSWGTGNTEAFF. V and J are TRBV12-3 or TRBV12-4 and TRBJ1-1; D is possibly TRBD1 (5 bases). V was trimmed by 4 bases and J by 1 base, leaving 10 bases between them. The CDR3 is 14 residues long.

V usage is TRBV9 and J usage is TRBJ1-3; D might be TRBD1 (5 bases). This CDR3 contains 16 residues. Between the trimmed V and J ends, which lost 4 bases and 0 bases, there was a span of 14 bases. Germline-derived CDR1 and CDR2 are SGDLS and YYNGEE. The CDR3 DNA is TGTGCCAGCAGCCCATTCGAGGGGAGCTCTGGAAACACCATATATTTT. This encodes CASSPFEGSSGNTIYF.

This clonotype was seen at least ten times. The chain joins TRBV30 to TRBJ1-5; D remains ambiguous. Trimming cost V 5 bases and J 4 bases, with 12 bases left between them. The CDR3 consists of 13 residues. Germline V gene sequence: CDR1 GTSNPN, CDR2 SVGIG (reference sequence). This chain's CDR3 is CAWARQENQPQHF. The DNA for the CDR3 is TGTGCCTGGGCAAGACAAGAGAATCAGCCCCAGCATTTT.

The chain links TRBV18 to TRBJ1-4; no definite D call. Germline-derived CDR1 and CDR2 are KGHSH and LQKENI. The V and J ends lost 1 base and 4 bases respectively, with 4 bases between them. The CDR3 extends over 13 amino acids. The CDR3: CASSPRVNEKLFF. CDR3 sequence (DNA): TGTGCCAGCTCACCACGGGTTAATGAAAAACTGTTTTTT.

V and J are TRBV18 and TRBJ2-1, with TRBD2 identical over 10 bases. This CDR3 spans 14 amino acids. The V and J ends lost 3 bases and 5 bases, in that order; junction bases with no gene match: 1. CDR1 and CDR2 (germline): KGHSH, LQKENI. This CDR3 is CASSPGLADNEQFF. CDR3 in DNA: TGTGCCAGCTCACCCGGACTAGCGGACAATGAGCAGTTCTTC.

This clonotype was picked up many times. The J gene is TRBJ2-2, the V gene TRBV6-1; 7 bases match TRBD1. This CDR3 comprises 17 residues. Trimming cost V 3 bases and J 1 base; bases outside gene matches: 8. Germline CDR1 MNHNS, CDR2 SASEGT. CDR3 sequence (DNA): TGTGCCAGCAGTGATCTCGTTGCAGGGGGGAACACCGGGGAGCTGTTTTTT. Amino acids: CASSDLVAGGNTGELFF.

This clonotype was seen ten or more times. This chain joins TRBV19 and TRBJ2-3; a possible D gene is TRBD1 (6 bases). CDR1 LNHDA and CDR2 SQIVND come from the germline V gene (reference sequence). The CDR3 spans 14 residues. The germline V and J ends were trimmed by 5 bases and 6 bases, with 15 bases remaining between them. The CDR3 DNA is TGTGCCAGTAGTTCAGACAGGCGGAGGGATACGCAGTATTTT. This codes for CASSSDRRRDTQYF.

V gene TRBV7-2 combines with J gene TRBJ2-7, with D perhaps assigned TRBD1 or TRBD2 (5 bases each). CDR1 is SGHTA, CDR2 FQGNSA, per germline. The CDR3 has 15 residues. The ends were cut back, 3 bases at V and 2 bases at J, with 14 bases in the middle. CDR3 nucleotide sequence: TGTGCCAGCAGCTTGACAGTCTCAGCGGCCTACGAGCAGTACTTC. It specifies CASSLTVSAAYEQYF.

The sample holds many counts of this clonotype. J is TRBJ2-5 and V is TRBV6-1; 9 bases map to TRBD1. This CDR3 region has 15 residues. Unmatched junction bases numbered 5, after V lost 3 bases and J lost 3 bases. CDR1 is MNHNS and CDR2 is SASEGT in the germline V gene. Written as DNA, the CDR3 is TGTGCCAGCAGTGATGGGACAGGGAATAAAGAGACCCAGTACTTC. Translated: CASSDGTGNKETQYF.

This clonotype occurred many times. As DNA, the CDR3 is TGCGCCAGCAGTCCGGCAGGGGACCAGCCCCAGCATTTT. The encoded protein is CASSPAGDQPQHF. The chain employs TRBV5-1 and TRBJ1-5; perhaps TRBD1 as D (6 bases). This CDR3 has 13 residues. The V and J ends lost 5 bases and 7 bases respectively, with 13 bases between them. Germline V gene sequence: CDR1 SGHRS, CDR2 YFSETQ.

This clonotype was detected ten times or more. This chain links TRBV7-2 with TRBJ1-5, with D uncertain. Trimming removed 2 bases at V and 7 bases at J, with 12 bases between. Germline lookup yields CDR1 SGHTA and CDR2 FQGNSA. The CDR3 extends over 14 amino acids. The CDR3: CASSLLGSWQPQHF. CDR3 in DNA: TGTGCCAGCAGCTTATTGGGTAGTTGGCAGCCCCAGCATTTT.

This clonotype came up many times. The CDR3 region has the DNA TGTGCCAGCCGGGGTCGGGGGGATGAGCAGTTCTTC. Amino acid sequence: CASRGRGDEQFF. V is TRBV6-5 and J is TRBJ2-1; 7 nucleotides match TRBD2. The CDR3 sequence is 12 residues long. V gave up 8 bases and J gave up 8 bases; unmatched junction bases: 6. Per germline, CDR1 MNHEY and CDR2 SVGAGI.